The rows below give T cell receptor beta chains drawn from one sample of a study of CD8 T cells in ankylosing spondylitis. TCRdb reprocessed the 5' RACE reads via MiXCR and lists one record per CDR3 protein. The sample lists approximately 300,000 distinct CDR3 sequences, about 20% occurring once. The specimen sequenced was blood, either unsorted or a sorted T cell fraction (not recorded which). The receptors come from a female donor with ankylosing spondylitis or in good health (not recorded which). CDR3s include the opening cysteine and the closing phenylalanine or tryptophan. The order of the fields is J gene, D gene, clone size, V gene, CDR3 protein, CDR3 DNA. The D gene is left open where the match is weak. A clone size is listed for some rows: how often the clone was seen (once, few, many), or a class if it is expanded.

j_gene: TRBJ2-1
d_gene: .
abundance: .
v_gene: TRBV7-9
CDR3aa: CASSRGGSWRYNEQFF
CDR3nt: TGTGCCAGCAGCCGTGGAGGTAGTTGGCGCTACAATGAGCAGTTCTTC

j_gene: TRBJ1-1
d_gene: .
abundance: few
v_gene: TRBV20-1
CDR3aa: CSTAPGVTFF
CDR3nt: TGCAGTACCGCCCCCGGGGTGACTTTCTTT

j_gene: TRBJ1-2
d_gene: .
abundance: .
v_gene: TRBV6-6
CDR3aa: CASSVQGNYGYTF
CDR3nt: TGTGCCAGCAGTGTCCAGGGCAACTATGGCTACACCTTC

j_gene: TRBJ1-2
d_gene: TRBD1
abundance: .
v_gene: TRBV5-1
CDR3aa: CASSLVDRSSGGYTF
CDR3nt: TGCGCCAGCAGCTTGGTGGACAGGTCTTCAGGGGGCTACACCTTC

j_gene: TRBJ2-1
d_gene: .
abundance: .
v_gene: TRBV19
CDR3aa: CASSGDYNEQFF
CDR3nt: TGTGCCAGTAGTGGCGACTACAATGAGCAGTTCTTC

j_gene: TRBJ1-1
d_gene: TRBD1
abundance: few
v_gene: TRBV10-3
CDR3aa: CAISEGRGGTGVTEAFF
CDR3nt: TGTGCCATCAGTGAAGGGAGGGGGGGGACAGGGGTCACTGAAGCTTTCTTT

j_gene: TRBJ2-1
d_gene: .
abundance: .
v_gene: TRBV5-1
CDR3aa: CASSLGGGLNEQFF
CDR3nt: TGCGCCAGCAGCTTGGGAGGGGGGCTCAATGAGCAGTTCTTC

j_gene: TRBJ2-5
d_gene: .
abundance: many
v_gene: TRBV29-1
CDR3aa: CSVEVGADRTQYF
CDR3nt: TGCAGCGTTGAAGTTGGAGCGGACCGGACCCAGTACTTC

j_gene: TRBJ2-1
d_gene: TRBD2
abundance: .
v_gene: TRBV4-1
CDR3aa: CASSQEVPGTSGGSSYNEQFF
CDR3nt: TGCGCCAGCAGCCAAGAAGTCCCCGGGACTAGCGGAGGAAGCTCCTACAATGAGCAGTTCTTC

j_gene: TRBJ2-1
d_gene: .
abundance: few
v_gene: TRBV7-2
CDR3aa: CASSPVGTEQFF
CDR3nt: TGTGCCAGCAGCCCTGTGGGGACAGAGCAGTTCTTC

j_gene: TRBJ1-4
d_gene: TRBD1
abundance: .
v_gene: TRBV6-5
CDR3aa: CASSYLGQNEKLFF
CDR3nt: TGTGCCAGCAGTTACTTGGGACAGAATGAAAAACTGTTTTTT

j_gene: TRBJ1-1
d_gene: .
abundance: many
v_gene: TRBV7-9
CDR3aa: CASSSGDISNTEAFF
CDR3nt: TGTGCCAGCAGCTCCGGGGACATCTCGAACACTGAAGCTTTCTTT

j_gene: TRBJ1-2
d_gene: .
abundance: few
v_gene: TRBV21-1
CDR3aa: CASSNIEQGYGYTF
CDR3nt: TGTGCCAGCAGCAACATCGAACAGGGTTACGGCTACACCTTC

j_gene: TRBJ2-2
d_gene: .
abundance: .
v_gene: TRBV28
CDR3aa: CASSFWGPNTGELFF
CDR3nt: TGTGCCAGCAGTTTTTGGGGGCCCAACACCGGGGAGCTGTTTTTT

j_gene: TRBJ1-1
d_gene: .
abundance: few
v_gene: TRBV12-3/TRBV12-4
CDR3aa: CASSADGNTEAFF
CDR3nt: TGTGCCAGCAGTGCCGACGGGAACACTGAAGCTTTCTTT

j_gene: TRBJ1-1
d_gene: .
abundance: .
v_gene: TRBV19
CDR3aa: CATDRNTEAFF
CDR3nt: TGTGCCACGGACAGGAACACTGAAGCTTTCTTT

j_gene: TRBJ2-3
d_gene: .
abundance: few
v_gene: TRBV13
CDR3aa: CASSLHGFMGTDTQYF
CDR3nt: TGTGCCAGCAGCTTACACGGCTTTATGGGCACAGATACGCAGTATTTT

j_gene: TRBJ2-7
d_gene: .
abundance: .
v_gene: TRBV4-3
CDR3aa: CASSLSLSSYEQYF
CDR3nt: TGCGCCAGCAGCCTTTCCCTCAGCTCCTACGAGCAGTACTTC

j_gene: TRBJ2-7
d_gene: TRBD1
abundance: many
v_gene: TRBV7-6
CDR3aa: CASSLYGTGSYEQYF
CDR3nt: TGTGCCAGCAGCTTATATGGGACAGGGTCCTACGAGCAGTACTTC

j_gene: TRBJ2-7
d_gene: TRBD2
abundance: .
v_gene: TRBV3-1
CDR3aa: CASSQIAGEYEQYF
CDR3nt: TGTGCCAGCAGCCAGATCGCGGGAGAGTACGAGCAGTACTTC

j_gene: TRBJ2-3
d_gene: TRBD2
abundance: few
v_gene: TRBV29-1
CDR3aa: CSGGLAGAAERTDTQYF
CDR3nt: TGCAGCGGCGGACTAGCGGGGGCCGCAGAACGCACAGATACGCAGTATTTT

j_gene: TRBJ1-1
d_gene: .
abundance: .
v_gene: TRBV7-2
CDR3aa: CASSLSSNPSSEAFF
CDR3nt: TGTGCCAGCAGCTTAAGTTCGAACCCGAGCTCTGAAGCTTTCTTT

j_gene: TRBJ1-2
d_gene: TRBD1
abundance: few
v_gene: TRBV6-1
CDR3aa: CATIRRTGGLGGYTF
CDR3nt: TGTGCCACCATCAGGCGGACAGGGGGCCTCGGAGGCTACACCTTC

j_gene: TRBJ2-1
d_gene: .
abundance: few
v_gene: TRBV9
CDR3aa: CASSPTGPPYNEQFF
CDR3nt: TGTGCCAGCAGCCCGACAGGACCCCCCTACAATGAGCAGTTCTTC

j_gene: TRBJ2-3
d_gene: TRBD2
abundance: few
v_gene: TRBV12-3/TRBV12-4
CDR3aa: CASTSGSYWGTDTQYF
CDR3nt: TGTGCCAGCACTAGCGGGAGCTATTGGGGCACAGATACGCAGTATTTT

j_gene: TRBJ1-1
d_gene: .
abundance: many
v_gene: TRBV10-3
CDR3aa: CATRQAESTEAFF
CDR3nt: TGTGCCACCCGACAGGCAGAGTCCACTGAAGCTTTCTTT

j_gene: TRBJ2-1
d_gene: .
abundance: .
v_gene: TRBV6-5
CDR3aa: CASSYSPTNNEQFF
CDR3nt: TGTGCCAGCAGTTACTCGCCCACAAACAATGAGCAGTTCTTC

j_gene: TRBJ1-1
d_gene: TRBD1
abundance: .
v_gene: TRBV25-1
CDR3aa: CASSRGRTGVSTEAFF
CDR3nt: TGTGCCAGCAGTAGAGGACGGACAGGCGTGAGCACTGAAGCTTTCTTT

j_gene: TRBJ2-1
d_gene: .
abundance: .
v_gene: TRBV6-4
CDR3aa: CACPRGRKNEQFF
CDR3nt: TGTGCCTGCCCACGGGGTCGGAAGAATGAGCAGTTCTTC

j_gene: TRBJ1-5
d_gene: TRBD1
abundance: .
v_gene: TRBV12-3/TRBV12-4
CDR3aa: CASSLIGQGHQPQHF
CDR3nt: TGTGCCAGCAGCCTCATAGGACAGGGCCATCAGCCCCAGCATTTT

j_gene: TRBJ1-4
d_gene: .
abundance: .
v_gene: TRBV29-1
CDR3aa: CSAAGTNEKLFF
CDR3nt: TGCAGCGCAGCGGGGACCAATGAAAAACTGTTTTTT

j_gene: TRBJ2-4
d_gene: TRBD2
abundance: .
v_gene: TRBV7-8
CDR3aa: CASSGGLAGGENIQYF
CDR3nt: TGTGCCAGCAGCGGCGGACTAGCGGGAGGGGAAAACATTCAGTACTTC

j_gene: TRBJ1-4
d_gene: .
abundance: few
v_gene: TRBV28
CDR3aa: CASGRGNEKLFF
CDR3nt: TGTGCCAGCGGACGGGGGAATGAAAAACTGTTTTTT

j_gene: TRBJ2-1
d_gene: TRBD2
abundance: .
v_gene: TRBV7-2
CDR3aa: CASSHPGLAESYNEQFF
CDR3nt: TGTGCCAGCAGCCATCCGGGACTAGCGGAGTCCTACAATGAGCAGTTCTTC

j_gene: TRBJ2-5
d_gene: TRBD2
abundance: few
v_gene: TRBV12-3/TRBV12-4
CDR3aa: CASSTTGTRGETQYF
CDR3nt: TGTGCCAGCAGCACCACCGGGACTAGGGGAGAGACCCAGTACTTC

j_gene: TRBJ2-2
d_gene: .
abundance: many
v_gene: TRBV6-2/TRBV6-3
CDR3aa: CASGRTDPANTGELFF
CDR3nt: TGTGCCAGCGGTAGGACAGACCCGGCGAACACCGGGGAGCTGTTTTTT

j_gene: TRBJ2-1
d_gene: .
abundance: few
v_gene: TRBV12-3/TRBV12-4
CDR3aa: CASSRPINEQFF
CDR3nt: TGTGCCAGCAGTCGTCCCATAAATGAGCAGTTCTTC

j_gene: TRBJ2-4
d_gene: .
abundance: many
v_gene: TRBV29-1
CDR3aa: CSVEVGAVQYF
CDR3nt: TGCAGCGTTGAGGTCGGTGCAGTTCAGTACTTC

j_gene: TRBJ1-6
d_gene: .
abundance: .
v_gene: TRBV7-7
CDR3aa: CASSRDQSSPLHF
CDR3nt: TGTGCTAGCAGCCGGGACCAGAGTTCACCCCTCCACTTT

j_gene: TRBJ2-7
d_gene: TRBD2
abundance: few
v_gene: TRBV5-6
CDR3aa: CASSFGTSGSYEQYF
CDR3nt: TGTGCCAGCAGCTTCGGGACTAGCGGGTCCTACGAGCAGTACTTC

j_gene: TRBJ2-3
d_gene: .
abundance: medium-sized
v_gene: TRBV4-3
CDR3aa: CASSQDLGDDTDTQYF
CDR3nt: TGCGCCAGCAGCCAAGATTTGGGGGACGACACAGATACGCAGTATTTT

j_gene: TRBJ2-3
d_gene: TRBD2
abundance: few
v_gene: TRBV20-1
CDR3aa: CSARRTSGRVYTQYF
CDR3nt: TGCAGTGCTCGACGGACTAGCGGGAGGGTTTATACGCAGTATTTT

j_gene: TRBJ2-7
d_gene: .
abundance: few
v_gene: TRBV12-3/TRBV12-4
CDR3aa: CASSSRGQSYEQYF
CDR3nt: TGTGCCAGCAGCTCTAGAGGACAGTCCTACGAGCAGTACTTC

j_gene: TRBJ1-5
d_gene: .
abundance: few
v_gene: TRBV4-2
CDR3aa: CASSFAVNQPQHF
CDR3nt: TGTGCCAGCAGCTTTGCTGTAAATCAGCCCCAGCATTTT

j_gene: TRBJ2-5
d_gene: .
abundance: few
v_gene: TRBV7-2
CDR3aa: CASSLQDGTRETQYF
CDR3nt: TGTGCCAGCAGCTTACAGGACGGCACGAGAGAGACCCAGTACTTC

j_gene: TRBJ2-5
d_gene: .
abundance: few
v_gene: TRBV12-3/TRBV12-4
CDR3aa: CASSFMGLETQYF
CDR3nt: TGTGCCAGCAGTTTTATGGGGTTAGAGACCCAGTACTTC

j_gene: TRBJ2-5
d_gene: TRBD1
abundance: many
v_gene: TRBV7-2
CDR3aa: CASSQGQGMVKTQYF
CDR3nt: TGTGCCAGCAGCCAAGGACAGGGTATGGTGAAGACCCAGTACTTC

j_gene: TRBJ2-1
d_gene: TRBD2
abundance: .
v_gene: TRBV29-1
CDR3aa: CSVLPGGRVHEQFF
CDR3nt: TGCAGCGTTTTACCGGGAGGGAGGGTCCATGAGCAGTTCTTC

j_gene: TRBJ2-2
d_gene: .
abundance: few
v_gene: TRBV6-5
CDR3aa: CASSYNSPGVGTGELFF
CDR3nt: TGTGCCAGCAGTTACAATTCCCCGGGAGTGGGCACCGGGGAGCTGTTTTTT

j_gene: TRBJ2-7
d_gene: TRBD1
abundance: few
v_gene: TRBV6-1
CDR3aa: CASKLGTGSYEQYF
CDR3nt: TGTGCCAGCAAGCTCGGGACAGGATCGTACGAGCAGTACTTC

j_gene: TRBJ2-1
d_gene: .
abundance: .
v_gene: TRBV7-2
CDR3aa: CASSLAIARNNEQFF
CDR3nt: TGTGCCAGCAGCTTAGCAATAGCGCGAAACAATGAGCAGTTCTTC

j_gene: TRBJ2-1
d_gene: TRBD2
abundance: .
v_gene: TRBV2
CDR3aa: CASIGGLAGGGAYNEQFF
CDR3nt: TGTGCCAGCATTGGGGGACTAGCGGGAGGAGGAGCCTACAATGAGCAGTTCTTC

j_gene: TRBJ1-2
d_gene: .
abundance: .
v_gene: TRBV4-3
CDR3aa: CASSPRVGPYGYTF
CDR3nt: TGCGCCAGCAGCCCACGGGTAGGGCCCTATGGCTACACCTTC

j_gene: TRBJ2-2
d_gene: TRBD2
abundance: many
v_gene: TRBV10-3
CDR3aa: CAIKGPTSGAPGELFF
CDR3nt: TGTGCCATCAAGGGGCCCACTAGCGGGGCGCCCGGGGAGCTGTTTTTT

j_gene: TRBJ2-5
d_gene: .
abundance: .
v_gene: TRBV20-1
CDR3aa: CSALAQAGIQETQYF
CDR3nt: TGCAGTGCGCTAGCCCAGGCGGGAATCCAAGAGACCCAGTACTTC

j_gene: TRBJ2-4
d_gene: .
abundance: .
v_gene: TRBV4-3
CDR3aa: CASSQPGAKNIQYF
CDR3nt: TGCGCCAGCAGCCAACCGGGAGCCAAAAACATTCAGTACTTC

j_gene: TRBJ2-1
d_gene: .
abundance: .
v_gene: TRBV25-1
CDR3aa: CASSEYGDFTRRVF
CDR3nt: TGTGCCAGCAGTGAATATGGCGACTTCACCCGGCGGGTCTTC

j_gene: TRBJ1-2
d_gene: .
abundance: many
v_gene: TRBV10-3
CDR3aa: CAISESRTAYGYTF
CDR3nt: TGTGCCATCAGTGAGTCTCGGACTGCCTATGGCTACACCTTC